This T cell receptor beta chain is from a study of control samples from healthy donors and cancer patients. CDR3 length equals 14 residues. With 3 bases removed from V and 2 bases from J, the gap between germline ends came to 9 bases. The germline V gene encodes CDR1 SEHNR and CDR2 FQNEAQ (reference sequence). The method was immunoSEQ multiplex PCR; TCRdb's version includes in-frame clones alone and lacks a portion of them. The sample lists 150,000 to 200,000 clones, 90% to 95% occurring once. The sequencing input was blood. V usage is TRBV7-9 and J usage is TRBJ2-3; D call uncertain. This TCR derives from a woman aged 30 to 39 in good health. In DNA form, the CDR3 reads TGTGCCAGCAGCTTTCGAGCCCACACAGATACGCAGTATTTT. Encoded protein: CASSFRAHTDTQYF.